The 5 T cell receptor beta chains presented below share a single source sample, sequenced in a study of cytotoxic CD8 clonotypes in ibrutinib-treated CLL. The assay was immunoSEQ multiplex PCR, and TCRdb's table has in-frame clones only and misses some. The sample contains some 350,000 clones, 67% of which appear only once. The sample consisted of PBMCs, taken after 36 months of ibrutinib treatment. These receptors were obtained from a human donor with chronic lymphocytic leukemia.

This clone occurred once. This rearrangement joins TRBV11-2 to TRBJ2-5; D gene unclear. There are 13 residues in the CDR3. With 2 bases removed from V and 3 bases from J, the gap between germline ends came to 7 bases. Germline CDR1 is SGHAT and CDR2 is FQNNGV. CDR3 in DNA: TGTGCCAGCAGCTTATACCAGGAAGAGACCCAGTACTTC. The encoded protein is CASSLYQEETQYF.

This clone was counted a few times. V gene TRBV7-9 combines with J gene TRBJ1-2; D is possibly TRBD1 (5 bases). V was pared by 3 bases and J by 14 bases, with 13 bases between. Germline V gives CDR1 SEHNR, CDR2 FQNEAQ (reference sequence). The CDR3 is made up of 11 amino acids. CDR3 residues: CASSFGGLGTF. CDR3 sequence (DNA): TGTGCCAGCAGCTTTGGGGGACTAGGGACCTTC. Full variable domain (missing parts from reference TRBV7-9 and TRBJ1-2): DTGVSQNPRHKITKRGQNVTFRCDPISEHNRLYWYRQTLGQGPEFLTYFQNEAQLEKSRLLSDRFSAERPKGSFSTLEIQRTEQGDSAMYLCASSFGGLGTFGSGTRLTVV.

This clone was seen more than once but under ten times. This chain connects TRBV7-9 to TRBJ2-7, with D possibly TRBD2 on 6 matching bases. Germline V gene lookup returns CDR1 SEHNR and CDR2 FQNEAQ (reference sequence). This CDR3 is built from 13 residues. V gave up 5 bases and J gave up 4 bases, with 12 bases separating them. The CDR3 region is CASSPQEGYEQYF. The CDR3 DNA follows: TGTGCCAGCAGCCCACAGGAGGGGTACGAGCAGTACTTC.

The V call is TRBV4-3, the J call TRBJ2-2; D unresolved. V gave up 0 bases and J gave up 2 bases, with 7 bases separating them. Germline CDR1 and CDR2: LGHNA and YSLEER. This CDR3 is built from 15 residues. The CDR3 loop is CASSQDPHNTGELFF. The CDR3 DNA sequence: TGCGCCAGCAGCCAAGACCCCCATAACACCGGGGAGCTGTTTTTT.

J is TRBJ1-4 and V is TRBV6-5; D remains unclear. This CDR3 contains 15 residues. Per germline, CDR1 MNHEY and CDR2 SVGAGI. Trimming shortened V by 4 bases and J by 3 bases, and 12 bases separated the two germline ends. CDR3 in DNA: TGTGCCAGCAGTTGGGGTGCAGGCCCTAATGAAAAACTGTTTTTT. It yields the protein CASSWGAGPNEKLFF.